This is a list of T cell receptor beta chains from one sample in a study of cytomegalovirus exposure and HLA in healthy donors. Libraries were prepared by immunoSEQ multiplex PCR; TCRdb keeps only in-frame clonotypes and omits some of them. Listed are fewer than 200,000 clones; 1% to 1.5% falls within the top ten. Sequenced: PBMCs. The origin of the receptors is a woman aged 55-75 years in good health and CMV-seronegative. The CDR3 runs from the conserved cysteine through the conserved F or W. D genes are given only for firm matches.

v_gene,j_gene,d_gene,CDR3aa,CDR3nt
TRBV5-1,TRBJ2-5,TRBD1,CASSLGDRFQETQYF,TGCGCCAGCAGCTTGGGGGACAGATTCCAAGAGACCCAGTACTTC
TRBV9,TRBJ2-5,TRBD2,CASSPGGSQETQYF,TGTGCCAGCAGCCCCGGGGGGTCCCAAGAGACCCAGTACTTC
TRBV7-9,TRBJ2-5,-,CASSLPPKETQYF,TGTGCCAGCAGCTTACCGCCTAAAGAGACCCAGTACTTC
TRBV7-2,TRBJ1-1,-,CASSLVVTRMVNTEAFF,TGTGCCAGCAGCTTAGTGGTAACGAGGATGGTGAACACTGAAGCTTTCTTT
TRBV5-4,TRBJ2-5,-,CASSFLAGESGETQYF,TGTGCCAGCAGCTTCCTCGCAGGGGAATCCGGAGAGACCCAGTACTTC
TRBV28,TRBJ2-7,TRBD1,CASSSAGTGSYEQYF,TGTGCCAGCAGTTCGGCCGGGACAGGGTCATACGAGCAGTACTTC
TRBV4-2,TRBJ2-1,TRBD2,CASSRGLAGVNEQFF,TGTGCCAGCAGCCGCGGACTAGCGGGAGTCAATGAGCAGTTCTTC
TRBV7-8,TRBJ2-3,-,CASSLAIQVFTDTQYF,TGTGCCAGCAGCTTAGCGATCCAGGTATTCACAGATACGCAGTATTTT
TRBV7-9,TRBJ2-2,TRBD1,CASSLAAWDRAGTGELFF,TGTGCCAGCAGCTTAGCCGCCTGGGACAGGGCGGGCACCGGGGAGCTGTTTTTT
TRBV5-1,TRBJ2-1,-,CASSKDSSSYNEQFF,TGCGCCAGCAGTAAGGACAGTAGCTCCTACAATGAGCAGTTCTTC
TRBV7-8,TRBJ2-7,TRBD1,CASSLARGLTYEQYF,TGTGCCAGCAGCTTGGCCAGGGGGCTAACCTACGAGCAGTACTTC
TRBV10-1,TRBJ2-7,-,CASWGEAELKYEQYF,TGCGCCAGCTGGGGGGAAGCAGAGTTGAAATACGAGCAGTACTTC
TRBV10-3,TRBJ1-1,-,CAISDMGSQLTEAFF,TGTGCCATCAGTGATATGGGCAGCCAGCTCACTGAAGCTTTCTTT
TRBV7-9,TRBJ2-7,-,CASSRQAYSYEQYF,TGTGCCAGCAGCCGGCAGGCCTACTCCTACGAGCAGTACTTC
TRBV7-6,TRBJ2-7,-,CASSKRGGTGAYEQYF,TGTGCCAGCAGCAAGAGGGGGGGGACAGGAGCCTACGAGCAGTACTTC
TRBV10-3,TRBJ1-1,-,CAISDARGEAFF,TGTGCCATCAGTGATGCAAGGGGGGAAGCTTTCTTT
TRBV5-1,TRBJ1-2,TRBD1,CASSLVTDRAYGYTF,TGCGCCAGCAGCTTGGTGACCGACAGGGCCTATGGCTACACCTTC
TRBV5-1,TRBJ1-4,-,CASSRGWEEKLFF,TGCGCCAGCAGCCGTGGGTGGGAGGAAAAACTGTTTTTT
TRBV30,TRBJ2-3,TRBD2,CACSSGTSGTDTQYF,TGTGCCTGTTCTTCAGGGACTAGCGGGACAGATACGCAGTATTTT
TRBV2,TRBJ1-2,TRBD1,CASSGGQGGFRNYGYTF,TGTGCCAGCAGTGGGGGACAGGGCGGCTTTCGGAACTATGGCTACACCTTC
TRBV25-1,TRBJ2-7,-,CASGAGIYEQYF,TGTGCCAGCGGGGCGGGAATCTACGAGCAGTACTTC
TRBV7-3,TRBJ2-1,-,CASSTRRGNEQFF,TGTGCCAGCAGCACCAGGCGGGGTAATGAGCAGTTCTTC
TRBV18,TRBJ1-5,TRBD1,CASSPTGTNNQPQHF,TGTGCCAGCTCCCCGACAGGGACAAACAATCAGCCCCAGCATTTT
TRBV7-3,TRBJ1-1,-,CASSLNPGSAEAFF,TGTGCCAGCAGCTTAAATCCGGGATCGGCTGAAGCTTTCTTT
TRBV2,TRBJ1-4,-,CASSETFILEKLFF,TGTGCCAGCAGTGAGACATTTATCCTTGAAAAACTGTTTTTT
TRBV5-1,TRBJ2-7,-,CASSLVSGDYEQYF,TGCGCCAGCAGCTTGGTTTCCGGAGACTACGAGCAGTACTTC
TRBV10-1,TRBJ1-5,-,CASGGTPNQPQHF,TGCGCCAGCGGGGGCACTCCAAATCAGCCCCAGCATTTT
TRBV2,TRBJ2-7,TRBD1,CASSDQGDLYEQYF,TGTGCCAGCAGTGACCAGGGGGATCTCTACGAGCAGTACTTC
TRBV7-9,TRBJ1-4,-,CASSGGGTSLATNEKLFF,TGTGCCAGCAGCGGGGGGGGGACCTCCCTTGCAACTAATGAAAAACTGTTTTTT
TRBV15,TRBJ1-2,-,CATSRDGESYGYTF,TGTGCCACCAGCAGAGACGGGGAGAGCTATGGCTACACCTTC
TRBV29-1,TRBJ1-1,TRBD1,CSVGQRLNTEAFF,TGCAGCGTGGGACAGCGTTTGAACACTGAAGCTTTCTTT
TRBV5-1,TRBJ1-2,-,CASSLAPPTSYGYTF,TGCGCCAGCAGCTTGGCCCCCCCTACTTCCTATGGCTACACCTTC
TRBV6-7,TRBJ1-5,TRBD1,CASSMGQGPNQPQHF,TGTGCCAGCAGCATGGGACAGGGGCCGAATCAGCCCCAGCATTTT
TRBV10-2,TRBJ1-2,-,CASSEQGNYGYTF,TGCGCCAGCAGTGAGCAGGGAAACTATGGCTACACCTTC
TRBV7-9,TRBJ1-1,-,CASSLVGARSEAFF,TGTGCCAGCAGCTTAGTGGGGGCGCGGAGTGAAGCTTTCTTT
TRBV15,TRBJ2-7,-,CATSRDRQDYEQYF,TGTGCCACCAGCAGAGATCGGCAGGACTACGAGCAGTACTTC
TRBV5-1,TRBJ1-6,-,CASSFIVGGMGSPLHF,TGCGCCAGCAGCTTTATTGTCGGGGGTATGGGTTCACCCCTCCACTTT
TRBV5-1,TRBJ1-5,TRBD1,CASSTSTGEGQPQHF,TGCGCCAGCAGCACCTCGACAGGGGAAGGGCAGCCCCAGCATTTT
TRBV5-4,TRBJ2-1,-,CASSLRTGVIYNEQFF,TGTGCCAGCAGCTTGCGCACGGGAGTTATATACAATGAGCAGTTCTTC
TRBV27,TRBJ2-1,TRBD2,CASSLLLTSGGGNEQFF,TGTGCCAGCAGTTTACTCTTGACTAGCGGAGGAGGCAATGAGCAGTTCTTC
TRBV27,TRBJ1-4,-,CASSHRENEKLFF,TGTGCCAGCAGCCACAGGGAGAATGAAAAACTGTTTTTT
TRBV18,TRBJ1-3,-,CASSPRTVKVSGNTIYF,TGTGCCAGCTCACCAAGGACAGTGAAGGTCTCTGGAAACACCATATATTTT